This TCR beta chain was sequenced during a study of T-cell memory formation after mild COVID-19. Study-wide context: Largely, the TCR clusters proved donor specific.

To note about this clonotype: Its antigen is not identified.

Study-level results: Several responding clones turned up in pre-infection memory, indicating that cross-reactive memory may have taken part. Mostly located in CM and EM were contracting CD4+ clones, with contracting CD8+ clones located in EMRA.

TCRdb re-called the 5' RACE reads with MiXCR, one entry per CDR3 protein. There are about 240,000 distinct CDR3 sequences in the sample; over 8.5% occur only once, and roughly a fifth lies in the top ten. Germline V gene sequence: CDR1 MGHRA, CDR2 YSYEKL. This CDR3 has 16 amino acids. After removal of 3 bases from V and 5 bases from J, the junction contained 8 bases not matched to a gene. Input material: PBMCs or a T cell subset sorted from them (not recorded which). The chain couples TRBV4-1 to TRBJ2-5; 11 bases map to TRBD2. The origin of this receptor is a man in his late teens or twenties who had mild COVID-19 (a few samples of this study predate the infection). Cell type and time point are not known. Here the CDR3 reads CASSQAPGLAVETQYF. The CDR3 DNA follows: TGCGCCAGCAGCCAGGCACCGGGACTAGCGGTGGAGACCCAGTACTTC.